Listed below are T cell receptor beta chains from one sample, sequenced in a study of blood T cell repertoires in COVID-19. The data were produced by immunoSEQ multiplex PCR, yet TCRdb's version contains in-frame clones alone and is incomplete. The table lists nearly 400,000 clones, 85% to 90% of them singletons. The material sequenced was PBMCs or T cells enriched from blood (not recorded which). These receptors were taken from a woman between 25 and 40 years old who had recovered from COVID-19. The CDR3 runs from the conserved cysteine through the conserved F or W. A D gene is named only where the DNA matches it firmly. Clone size is given for some rows only: seen once, a few or many times, or a class if the clone is expanded.

abundance	d_gene	v_gene	j_gene	CDR3nt	CDR3aa
few	TRBD1	TRBV5-6	TRBJ1-4	TGTGCCAGCAGCTTACAGGGGGCGGCTAATGAAAAACTGTTTTTT	CASSLQGAANEKLFF
once	TRBD1	TRBV5-4	TRBJ2-2	TGTGCCAGCAGCTTGGGCAGGGGGCCCGGGGAGCTGTTTTTT	CASSLGRGPGELFF
.	.	TRBV7-9	TRBJ2-1	TGTGCCGGCGGCTACAATGAGCAGTTCTTC	CAGGYNEQFF
.	TRBD1	TRBV7-2	TRBJ2-2	TGTGCCAGCAGCAAACCACCCGGGACAGGGGCCACCGGGGAGCTGTTTTTT	CASSKPPGTGATGELFF
.	.	TRBV7-3	TRBJ1-2	TGTGCCAGCAGCTTAGGCGGAGGGGTAGGCTACACCTTC	CASSLGGGVGYTF
.	.	TRBV29-1	TRBJ2-1	TGCAGCGCCCCTGGGAGAAATGAGCAGTTCTTC	CSAPGRNEQFF
.	TRBD1	TRBV6-2/TRBV6-3	TRBJ1-5	TGTGCCAGCAGCCAACAGGGGGACCGGCAGCCCCAGCATTTT	CASSQQGDRQPQHF
.	.	TRBV6-2/TRBV6-3	TRBJ1-5	TGTGCCAGCAGCCCGACCGGGGGGGATAGCAATCAGCCCCAGCATTTT	CASSPTGGDSNQPQHF
.	.	TRBV6-5	TRBJ2-2	TGTGCCAGCAGGACAGGCGCTAACACCGGGGAGCTGTTTTTT	CASRTGANTGELFF
.	TRBD1	TRBV6-6	TRBJ1-6	TGTGCCAGCAGTCGATCCGGGACAGGGGTCCTAAATTCACCCCTCCACTTT	CASSRSGTGVLNSPLHF
.	.	TRBV7-6	TRBJ1-6	TGTGCCAGCAGCTTAGCGGAAGGGGCCGGTTCACCCCTCCACTTT	CASSLAEGAGSPLHF
.	.	TRBV7-8	TRBJ1-1	TGTGCCAGCAGCTTAGTCTCGGACTCTTTGACGAACACTGAAGCTTTCTTT	CASSLVSDSLTNTEAFF
few	TRBD1	TRBV2	TRBJ1-2	TGTGCCAGAGGACAGGTCGGCAACTATGGCTACACCTTC	CARGQVGNYGYTF
.	.	TRBV19	TRBJ1-1	TGTGCCAGTAGTATTGGGGGGGTAGTGAGGACTGAAGCTTTCTTT	CASSIGGVVRTEAFF
.	TRBD2	TRBV7-2	TRBJ2-5	TGTGCCAGCACTAGCGGGGGGAGCAGGACCCAGTACTTC	CASTSGGSRTQYF
.	.	TRBV12-3/TRBV12-4	TRBJ2-5	TGTGCCAGCAGCCGGGGGTCGAGGGAGACCCAGTACTTC	CASSRGSRETQYF
.	.	TRBV5-4	TRBJ1-5	TGTGCCAGCAGCTTGGGGCCCGGACAGCCAACGCGACAGCCCCAGCATTTT	CASSLGPGQPTRQPQHF
.	.	TRBV19	TRBJ1-5	TGTGCCAGTAGTATAGATGTTGCTAGGTCCAATCAGCCCCAGCATTTT	CASSIDVARSNQPQHF
.	TRBD1	TRBV5-4	TRBJ1-1	TGTGCCAGCAGCTTACCGGGACAGTTGAACACTGAAGCTTTCTTT	CASSLPGQLNTEAFF
.	TRBD1	TRBV6-5	TRBJ1-2	TGTGCCAGCAGTTACCAGATAGGGACAGCCGATGGCTACACCTTC	CASSYQIGTADGYTF
.	.	TRBV19	TRBJ1-1	TGTGCCAGTAGTATAAATGTCAGAAACACTGAAGCTTTCTTT	CASSINVRNTEAFF
.	.	TRBV5-1	TRBJ1-3	TGCGCCAGCAGCTTGTCGGGTTCAGGGCTAGCTGGAAACACCATATATTTT	CASSLSGSGLAGNTIYF
.	.	TRBV28	TRBJ1-4	TGTGCCGGAGCCGGGGGTGGGAATGAAAAACTGTTTTTT	CAGAGGGNEKLFF
.	.	TRBV7-9	TRBJ1-4	TGTGCCAGCAGCTTAGCGGTTGGGGCAAAACTGTTTTTT	CASSLAVGAKLFF
once	.	TRBV6-5	TRBJ1-6	TGTGCCAGCATTCCATCCAGTGGTTCACCCCTCCACTTT	CASIPSSGSPLHF
once	.	TRBV9	TRBJ1-4	TGTGCCAGCAGCGTAGTCCCCGGGGAAAAACTGTTTTTT	CASSVVPGEKLFF
.	.	TRBV28	TRBJ1-1	TGTGCCAGCAGTTCTGCCGGCGGTAGAAGGGGGACTGAAGCTTTCTTT	CASSSAGGRRGTEAFF
.	.	TRBV5-1	TRBJ1-2	TGCGCCAGCAAGCAGAGGGGCGGGGAACGTGGAGGCTACACCTTC	CASKQRGGERGGYTF
.	.	TRBV14	TRBJ1-6	TGTGCCAGCAGCCCCCGGGAGGGGAGGTCCAATTCACCCCTCCACTTT	CASSPREGRSNSPLHF
once	.	TRBV6-2/TRBV6-3	TRBJ2-7	TGTGCCAGCAGTTACCGAAGACAGGTAGGGGGCTACGAGCAGTACTTC	CASSYRRQVGGYEQYF
.	.	TRBV10-3	TRBJ1-2	TGTGCCTCATCAAGGGGTAACTATGGCTACACCTTC	CASSRGNYGYTF
.	.	TRBV6-4	TRBJ1-6	TGTGCCAGCAGTGACTCGGGCCTTGGGAATTCACCCCTCCACTTT	CASSDSGLGNSPLHF
.	.	TRBV28	TRBJ1-1	TGTGCCAGCAGTTCCATTAAGACAGTGATCAACACTGAAGCTTTCTTT	CASSSIKTVINTEAFF
.	.	TRBV28	TRBJ1-1	TGTGCCAGCAGTTTAATCATGCGGGTGACGAACACTGAAGCTTTCTTT	CASSLIMRVTNTEAFF
.	TRBD1	TRBV18	TRBJ1-6	TGTGCCAGCTCCCCAAGACCGGGACAGGGGTATTCACCCCTCCACTTT	CASSPRPGQGYSPLHF
.	.	TRBV27	TRBJ2-5	TGTGCCAGCAGTTCCATTGACTCCCAAGAGACCCAGTACTTC	CASSSIDSQETQYF
.	.	TRBV4-2	TRBJ2-7	TGTGCCAGCAGCCAGGTCAGGGGTTACGAGCAGTACTTC	CASSQVRGYEQYF
.	TRBD1	TRBV5-1	TRBJ2-2	TGCGCCAGCAGGGGGACAGATAACACCGGGGAGCTGTTTTTT	CASRGTDNTGELFF
.	TRBD2	TRBV5-1	TRBJ2-1	TGCGCCAGCAGCTCGGGACTAGCGGGAGTCAATGAGCAGTTCTTC	CASSSGLAGVNEQFF
.	.	TRBV18	TRBJ1-3	TGTGCCAGCTCACCATCGGGAAGTGGAAACACCATATATTTT	CASSPSGSGNTIYF
.	TRBD2	TRBV6-5	TRBJ2-7	TGTGCCAGCAGTTACGGGGTAGCGGGAAGCTCCTACGAGCAGTACTTC	CASSYGVAGSSYEQYF
.	TRBD1	TRBV7-2	TRBJ1-3	TGTGCCAGCAGCTGGACAGGGCAAACAGCCTCTGGAAACACCATATATTTT	CASSWTGQTASGNTIYF
.	.	TRBV6-5	TRBJ1-3	TGTGCCAGCAGTTACTCGCCGGCTGGAAACACCATATATTTT	CASSYSPAGNTIYF